The entry below gives a single T cell receptor (beta chain) sequence along with its context. The antigen is not known. Sequencing was performed with immunoSEQ multiplex PCR; in TCRdb, only in-frame clones are kept and a portion is missing. Altogether about 110,000 clones are present, roughly nine tenths being singletons, with the ten largest covering 0.6% to 0.8%. The sample originates from a study of siplizumab effects on memory and regulatory T cells. The CDR3 consists of 16 residues. Germline CDR1 is MNHNS and CDR2 is SASEGT. Losses at the gene ends were 4 bases for V and 4 bases for J; bases not matched to a gene: 7. Points from the study as a whole: With siplizumab, cumulative frequency of CD4+ memory-derived alloreactive sequences dropped significantly. Unstimulated naive T cells seemed to show more diversity than memory cells did, and they also seemed to be among the major contributors to the alloresponse. A naive or memory phenotype could not be assigned to roughly 80-96% of the proliferating CD4+ or CD8+ clones.

The chain joins TRBV6-1 to TRBJ1-5; TRBD1 aligns across 10 bases. The sequence derives from a human donor in good health. Sequenced material: Tregs sorted from blood. The CDR3 reads CASSGLPGQGNQPQHF. The CDR3 DNA reads TGTGCCAGCAGTGGACTACCGGGACAGGGGAATCAGCCCCAGCATTTT.